This T cell receptor beta chain appears in the sequencing data of a study of T cells in Graves' hyperthyroidism and ophthalmopathy. Amplification yielded TCR beta CDR3 regions, with RNA transcripts as the source. A set of HTBI primers served as the primers for a first-round RT-PCR of the TCR CDR3. TCRdb used MiXCR to reprocess the multiplex PCR reads, holding one entry per CDR3 protein. The data hold around 700,000 distinct CDR3 sequences, with around 40% observed a single time. Points from the study as a whole: For ophthalmopathy, model prediction preceded onset by a median about 6.2 months.

This CDR3 is 12 amino acids long. Trimming at V came to 4 bases and at J to 5 bases, leaving 2 bases not matched to a gene. The germline V gene has CDR1 ENHRY and CDR2 SYGVKD. For this clonotype: Its target is not known.

An absence of ophthalmopathy progression within 18 months meant stable Graves' hyperthyroidism. Thyroid ultrasound, orbital computed tomography, clinical symptoms, and serum thyroxine and TRAb underpinned diagnoses. PBMCs were derived from roughly 10 ml fresh peripheral blood. This TCR came from a woman in her forties with Graves' hyperthyroidism. Sequencing was performed on blood. The chain combines TRBV10-3 with TRBJ2-7; 7 nucleotides align to TRBD1. The CDR3 coding sequence is TGTGCCATCAGTGGACAGGGCCACGAGCAGTACTTC. This encodes CAISGQGHEQYF.